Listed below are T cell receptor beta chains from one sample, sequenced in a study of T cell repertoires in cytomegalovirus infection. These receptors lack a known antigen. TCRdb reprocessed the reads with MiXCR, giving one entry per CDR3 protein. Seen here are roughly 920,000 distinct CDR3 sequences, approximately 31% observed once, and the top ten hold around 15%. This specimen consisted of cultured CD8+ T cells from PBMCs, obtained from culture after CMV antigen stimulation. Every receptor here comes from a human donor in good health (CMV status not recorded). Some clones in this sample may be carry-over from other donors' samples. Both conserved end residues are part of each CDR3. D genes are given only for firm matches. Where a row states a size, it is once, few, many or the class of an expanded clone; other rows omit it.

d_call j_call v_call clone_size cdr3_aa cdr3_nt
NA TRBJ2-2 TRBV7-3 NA CASSFGRGSHTGELFF TGTGCCAGCAGCTTTGGTCGGGGCAGTCACACCGGGGAGCTGTTTTTT
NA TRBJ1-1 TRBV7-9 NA CASSLEGTRMNTEAFF TGTGCCAGCAGCTTAGAGGGCACCAGGATGAACACTGAAGCTTTCTTT
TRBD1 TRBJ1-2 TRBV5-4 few CASSPGQGAPARGYTF TGTGCCAGCAGTCCGGGACAGGGCGCCCCAGCTCGTGGCTACACCTTC
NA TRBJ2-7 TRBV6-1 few CASSEHGGPTYEQYF TGTGCCAGCAGTGAACACGGGGGGCCCACCTACGAGCAGTACTTC
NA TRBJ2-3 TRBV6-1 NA CAGPPLDTQYF TGTGCCGGACCCCCTTTAGATACGCAGTATTTT
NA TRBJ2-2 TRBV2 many CASRGGELFF TGTGCCAGCAGAGGCGGGGAGCTGTTTTTT
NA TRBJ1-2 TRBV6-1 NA CASSDHVNYGYTF TGTGCCAGCAGTGATCACGTAAACTATGGCTACACCTTC
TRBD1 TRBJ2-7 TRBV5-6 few CASSLEGARSSYEQYF TGTGCCAGCAGCTTGGAGGGGGCCCGAAGCTCCTACGAGCAGTACTTC
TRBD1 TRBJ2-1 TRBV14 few CASSQGTGYNEQFF TGTGCCAGCAGCCAAGGGACAGGTTACAATGAGCAGTTCTTC
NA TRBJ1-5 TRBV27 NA CASSIAGGASNQPQHF TGTGCCAGCAGTATTGCTGGGGGCGCGTCCAATCAGCCCCAGCATTTT
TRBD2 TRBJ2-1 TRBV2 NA CASSEAPAGEQFF TGTGCCAGCAGTGAAGCCCCAGCGGGGGAGCAGTTCTTC
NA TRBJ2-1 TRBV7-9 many CASSPAKVNEQFF TGTGCCAGCAGCCCAGCCAAGGTCAATGAGCAGTTCTTC
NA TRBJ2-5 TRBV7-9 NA CASSLNSDPMGQETQYF TGTGCCAGCAGCCTAAACAGTGACCCCATGGGACAAGAGACCCAGTACTTC
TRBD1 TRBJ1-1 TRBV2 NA CASRDRGLTEAFF TGTGCCAGCAGGGACAGGGGGTTGACTGAAGCTTTCTTT
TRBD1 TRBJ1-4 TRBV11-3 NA CASSNSHAGGEEKLFF TGTGCCAGCAGCAACTCCCACGCAGGGGGCGAGGAAAAACTGTTTTTT
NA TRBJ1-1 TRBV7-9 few CASSSDTSYTEAFF TGTGCCAGCAGCTCCGACACATCGTACACTGAAGCTTTCTTT
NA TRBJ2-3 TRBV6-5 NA CTSGSDTQYF TGTACCAGCGGGTCAGATACGCAGTATTTT
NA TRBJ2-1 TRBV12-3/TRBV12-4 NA CASIEDKYNEQFF TGTGCCAGCATCGAGGACAAATACAATGAGCAGTTCTTC
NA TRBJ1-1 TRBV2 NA CASSEALSGTRNTEVFF TGTGCCAGCAGTGAAGCCTTGTCGGGCACAAGGAACACTGAAGTTTTCTTT
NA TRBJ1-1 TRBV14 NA CASSDRGKTEAFF TGTGCCAGCAGCGACCGGGGTAAAACTGAAGCTTTCTTT
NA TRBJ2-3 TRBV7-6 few CASSLGGKDTQYF TGTGCCAGCAGCTTAGGAGGGAAAGATACGCAGTATTTT
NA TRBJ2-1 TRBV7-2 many CASSWGLLEFF TGTGCCAGCAGCTGGGGCCTCCTGGAGTTCTTC
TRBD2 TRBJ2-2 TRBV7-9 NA CASSLGATSGGVRGTDGELFF TGTGCCAGCAGCTTAGGAGCGACTAGCGGGGGGGTTCGCGGAACGGACGGGGAGCTGTTTTTT
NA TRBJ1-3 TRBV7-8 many CASSFGLSSGNTIYF TGTGCCAGCAGCTTCGGGCTAAGCTCTGGAAACACCATATATTTT